These 11 T cell receptor beta chains originate from one sample sequenced in a study of T-cell reconstitution after alpha-beta-depleted transplantation in children. As it was prepared, the TCRbeta library received unique molecular identifiers. MiXCR was run by TCRdb on the PCR reads, yielding one entry per CDR3 protein. The table lists 500,000 to 600,000 distinct CDR3 sequences, around 18% of them singletons, with approximately 3% in the top ten. The material was PBMCs from the stem cell graft donor, obtained from the stem cell graft. Receptor source: a human donor who donated a stem cell graft to a child with acute lymphoblastic leukemia.

This rearrangement joins TRBV3-1 to TRBJ2-5; D remains unclear. The CDR3 has 14 amino acids. Trimming took 1 base from V and 3 from J, leaving 9 bases between them. Germline lookup yields CDR1 LGHDT and CDR2 YNNKEL (reference sequence). CDR3 DNA: TGTGCCAGCAGCCAAGTCGTCGGTGAAGAGACCCAGTACTTC. As protein: CASSQVVGEETQYF.

The sample holds a few counts of this clonotype. The chain recombines TRBV5-1 with TRBJ2-7; TRBD2 might be the D (5 bases). V was cut by 4 bases and J by 6 bases, with 11 bases left in between. Germline assignment: CDR1 SGHRS and CDR2 YFSETQ. This CDR3 is built from 12 residues. CDR3 protein: CASSPLTTEQYF. The DNA for the CDR3 is TGCGCCAGCAGCCCCCTGACTACCGAGCAGTACTTC. Using reference TRBV5-1 and TRBJ2-7 for the parts outside the CDR3, the full variable domain is KAGVTQTPRYLIKTRGQQVTLSCSPISGHRSVSWYQQTPGQGLQFLFEYFSETQRNKGNFPGRFSGRQFSNSRSEMNVSTLELGDSALYLCASSPLTTEQYFGPGTRLTVT.

This clonotype has a count of ten or more. The J gene is TRBJ1-1, the V gene TRBV29-1; a possible D gene is TRBD1 (5 bases). Per the germline V gene, CDR1 is SQVTM and CDR2 is ANQGSEA. This CDR3 has 13 residues. V dropped 3 bases and J dropped 0 bases, with 8 bases sitting between them. The CDR3 sequence is CSVDNRMNTEAFF. The CDR3 coding sequence is TGCAGCGTTGATAACAGGATGAACACTGAAGCTTTCTTT.

The chain recombines TRBV19 with TRBJ1-5; D is perhaps TRBD1 (6 bases). The CDR3 is 13 residues long. Germline lookup yields CDR1 LNHDA and CDR2 SQIVND (reference sequence). Trimming took 6 bases from V and 9 from J, leaving 15 bases between them. CDR3: CASSTGSLGPQHF. The CDR3 nucleotides read TGTGCCAGTAGCACAGGGTCGCTGGGGCCCCAGCATTTT.

The J gene is TRBJ1-1, the V gene TRBV11-1; the D is unclear. Germline CDR1 is SGHAT and CDR2 is FQDESV (reference sequence). V was shortened by 4 bases and J by 5 bases, with 17 bases between the two germline ends. This CDR3 has 15 amino acids. The CDR3, as DNA: TGTGCCAGCAGCTCGACAAAGGGCCCCAAGACTGAAGCTTTCTTT. Translation gives CASSSTKGPKTEAFF.

V is TRBV12-3 or TRBV12-4 and J is TRBJ2-3, with TRBD1 matching 7 bases. V dropped 8 bases and J dropped 2; count of bases not matched to a gene: 7. CDR3 size: 14 residues. DNA of the CDR3: TGTGCCAGCGCGCCCGACAGGGTCACAGATACGCAGTATTTT. Its translation is CASAPDRVTDTQYF.

The genes are TRBV20-1 and TRBJ1-6, with TRBD1 as a possible D gene (5 bases). Trimming took off 3 bases at V and 13 bases at J, with 16 bases between the two ends. CDR1 is DFQATT and CDR2 is SNEGSKA in the germline V gene (reference sequence). The CDR3 loop spans 13 amino acids. CDR3 coding DNA: TGCAGTGCTAGGGACACGGGACGACTCCCCCTCCACTTT. It is translated as CSARDTGRLPLHF.

This clonotype was counted only a few times. V is TRBV27 and J is TRBJ1-4; D uncertain. This CDR3 region has 15 residues. Germline V gene data show CDR1 as MNHEY and CDR2 as SMNVEV (reference sequence). The V end was cut by 5 bases, the J end by 0 bases, with 10 bases between. The CDR3 DNA sequence: TGTGCCAGCAGTGCTTCGGATGCAACTAATGAAAAACTGTTTTTT. It specifies CASSASDATNEKLFF.

The V and J genes are TRBV9 and TRBJ2-2; 8 bases are shared with TRBD2. V dropped 3 bases and J dropped 5; count of bases not matched to a gene: 12. Germline-derived CDR1 and CDR2 are SGDLS and YYNGEE. The CDR3 consists of 17 residues. The CDR3 nucleotides read TGTGCCAGCAGCGCCCGGGGGAGCGGGAGAGGAACCGGGGAGCTGTTTTTT. This encodes CASSARGSGRGTGELFF.

This sequence joins TRBV20-1 and TRBJ1-5, with unresolved D. The germline gives CDR1 DFQATT, CDR2 SNEGSKA (reference sequence). V was pared by 3 bases and J by 0 bases, with 12 bases between. The CDR3 is 15 amino acids. CDR3 amino acids: CSASPEVISNQPQHF. The CDR3 nucleotides read TGCAGTGCTAGTCCAGAGGTGATTAGCAATCAGCCCCAGCATTTT.

The chain couples TRBV7-3 to TRBJ2-1; D is possibly TRBD2 (6 bases). The CDR3 runs 14 residues. Trimming took off 11 bases at V and 7 bases at J, with 21 bases between the two ends. Germline V lookup: CDR1 SGHTA, CDR2 FQGTGA. The CDR3 loop is CAPTLGPRENEQFF. CDR3 sequence (DNA): TGTGCCCCTACCCTGGGTCCCCGGGAGAATGAGCAGTTCTTC. The full variable domain, in which reference TRBV7-3 and TRBJ2-1 provide the parts outside the CDR3, is GAGVSQTPSNKVTEKGKYVELRCDPISGHTALYWYRQSLGQGPEFLIYFQGTGAADDSGLPNDRFFAVRPEGSVSTLKIQRTERGDSAVYLCAPTLGPRENEQFFGPGTRLTVL.